Below are 30 T cell receptor beta chains sequenced from a single sample in a study of PD-L1 blockade in urothelial cancer. Using immunoSEQ multiplex PCR, the repertoire was profiled, and TCRdb retains in-frame clones only, with some absent. The repertoire holds 45,000 to 55,000 clones, approximately 85% seen once, with 1.9% in the top ten. Specified time point: peripheral blood 6 weeks after treatment start. The material was PBMCs, obtained around atezolizumab (anti-PD-L1) treatment. The source of these receptors is a man between 50 and 59 years old with urothelial cancer.

The genes are TRBV4-1 and TRBJ2-7; 8 bases fit TRBD2. V was pared by 4 bases and J by 3 bases, with 8 bases of the junction left unmatched. The germline V gene has CDR1 MGHRA and CDR2 YSYEKL. The CDR3 runs 15 residues. The CDR3 protein is CASSLALAGLYEQYF. The CDR3 DNA reads TGCGCCAGCAGCCTAGCCTTAGCGGGACTCTACGAGCAGTACTTC.

This clone came up a few times. The V and J genes are TRBV12-5 and TRBJ2-5, with 10 bases lining up with TRBD1. Trimming cost V 7 bases and J 6 bases; bases outside gene matches: 14. Germline V lookup: CDR1 LGHNT, CDR2 FRNRAP. The CDR3 spans 16 residues. The CDR3 DNA reads as TGTGCTAGTGCCAATTCGAACCGGGACAGGGGAAAGACCCAGTACTTC. Protein product: CASANSNRDRGKTQYF.

The chain employs TRBV27 and TRBJ2-1; TRBD2 aligns across 12 bases. Trimming took 6 bases from V and 7 from J; bases not matched to a gene: 4. The CDR3 is made up of 14 amino acids. Germline V lookup: CDR1 MNHEY, CDR2 SMNVEV (reference sequence). The CDR3 here is CASRLAGGKNEQFF. CDR3 sequence (DNA): TGTGCCAGCAGACTAGCGGGAGGTAAAAATGAGCAGTTCTTC.

The chain recombines TRBV9 with TRBJ2-1, with 14 positions matching TRBD2. The CDR3 totals 20 residues. Germline assignment: CDR1 SGDLS and CDR2 YYNGEE. V dropped 3 bases and J dropped 0; count of bases not matched to a gene: 11. CDR3 region: CASSGPTSGGASRSYNEQFF. CDR3 coding DNA: TGTGCCAGCAGCGGTCCGACTAGCGGGGGGGCCTCCCGCTCCTACAATGAGCAGTTCTTC.

This chain joins TRBV5-4 and TRBJ2-2; 8 bases agree with TRBD1. V was pared by 6 bases and J by 6 bases, with 7 bases of the junction left unmatched. Germline lookup yields CDR1 SGHNT and CDR2 YYREEE (reference sequence). The CDR3 extends over 14 amino acids. The CDR3 DNA follows: TGTGCCAGCACAGGACAGGGCTCAGCCGGGGAGCTGTTTTTT. This codes for CASTGQGSAGELFF.

The chain links TRBV5-1 to TRBJ2-6, with D possibly TRBD1 on 6 matching bases. The length of the CDR3 is 15 residues. Germline V gene lookup returns CDR1 SGHRS and CDR2 YFSETQ. Between the trimmed V and J ends, which lost 1 base and 2 bases, there was a span of 7 bases. CDR3 protein: CASSLNRAGANVLTF. The CDR3 bases are TGCGCCAGCAGCTTGAACAGGGCTGGGGCCAACGTCCTGACTTTC.

Written as DNA, the CDR3 is TGTGCCTGGAGTGGGCAGCGGAACTACGAGCAGTACTTC. This gives the protein CAWSGQRNYEQYF. The chain uses TRBV30 and TRBJ2-7, with D possibly matching TRBD2 (5 bases). Deletions cut 1 base from V and 3 bases from J, with 10 bases between. CDR1 is GTSNPN, CDR2 SVGIG, per germline (reference sequence). This CDR3 is 13 amino acids long.

V is TRBV6-5 and J is TRBJ2-1; 8 nucleotides agree with TRBD2. CDR3 length equals 15 residues. Losses at the gene ends were 2 bases for V and 5 bases for J; bases not matched to a gene: 5. Per the germline V gene, CDR1 is MNHEY and CDR2 is SVGAGI. CDR3 nucleotide sequence: TGTGCCAGCAGTTACCGGACTAGCAGTCACAATGAGCAGTTCTTC. Amino acids: CASSYRTSSHNEQFF.

The V gene is TRBV10-1, the J gene TRBJ2-7; 9 bases line up with TRBD1. With V trimmed by 4 bases and J by 5 bases, 6 bases remained unmatched. Looked up from germline, CDR1 is WNHNN and CDR2 is SYGVQD (reference sequence). The CDR3 runs to 14 residues. Here the CDR3 DNA reads TGCGCCAGCAGTGGTTTAGGACAGGGGAACGAGCAGTACTTC. Its translation is CASSGLGQGNEQYF.

The J gene is TRBJ1-3, the V gene TRBV7-2, with D unclear. Per the germline V gene, CDR1 is SGHTA and CDR2 is FQGNSA. The V gene lost 5 bases and the J gene lost 3 bases, with 14 bases spanning the gap. This CDR3 has 15 amino acids. CDR3 amino acids: CASSPDSLGGNTIYF. The CDR3 DNA reads TGTGCCAGCAGCCCAGACTCATTGGGTGGAAACACCATATATTTT.

This clone was observed a single time. The chain uses TRBV9 and TRBJ2-1; D is possibly TRBD2 (6 bases). The CDR3 is made up of 16 amino acids. Germline CDR1 reads SGDLS; CDR2 reads YYNGEE. Trimming cost V 3 bases and J 7 bases, with 20 bases left between them. CDR3 sequence (DNA): TGTGCCAGCAGCGCCAGACTAGTCTCCATGCGAAATGAGCAGTTCTTC. This translates into CASSARLVSMRNEQFF.

This chain connects TRBV5-1 to TRBJ2-4, with a possible D match to TRBD1 (6 bases). The germline CDR1 and CDR2 sequences are SGHRS and YFSETQ. The CDR3 is 13 amino acids. The ends were cut back, 0 bases at V and 7 bases at J, with 8 bases in the middle. This CDR3 reads CASSLEQGNIQYF. The CDR3 DNA follows: TGCGCCAGCAGCTTGGAGCAGGGGAACATTCAGTACTTC.

This clone was seen once. The gene calls are TRBV5-1 and TRBJ2-7; a weak D match, TRBD1 (6 bases). CDR3 size: 15 residues. The germline V gene has CDR1 SGHRS and CDR2 YFSETQ. Trimming took 2 bases from V and 6 from J, leaving 18 bases between them. The CDR3 loop reads CASSFGRRTDGEQYF. CDR3 nucleotide sequence: TGCGCCAGCAGCTTCGGGCGGCGGACAGACGGCGAGCAGTACTTC.

The rearrangement links TRBV7-9 to TRBJ2-7; 9 nucleotides align to TRBD1. J lost 5 bases, V lost 4 bases, and 12 bases had no gene match. The CDR3 is made up of 16 amino acids. Germline V gives CDR1 SEHNR, CDR2 FQNEAQ (reference sequence). For the CDR3, the DNA is TGTGCCAGCAGCTCGACCGGGACAGGGTTTTTCCACGAGCAGTACTTC. Translating gives CASSSTGTGFFHEQYF.

This clone was observed once. V is TRBV11-2 and J is TRBJ2-5; 8 nucleotides align to TRBD2. This CDR3 region has 14 residues. V lost 2 bases, J lost 5 bases, and 4 bases stayed unmatched. Per the germline V gene, CDR1 is SGHAT and CDR2 is FQNNGV. The CDR3: CASSLSGGRETQYF. The CDR3 DNA reads TGTGCCAGCAGCTTATCGGGGGGGCGGGAGACCCAGTACTTC.

The chain couples TRBV5-6 to TRBJ2-2; possible D gene TRBD1, 6 bases. Germline V gene sequence: CDR1 SGHDT, CDR2 YYEEEE. This CDR3 spans 15 amino acids. V gave up 4 bases and J gave up 7 bases, with 17 bases separating them. As DNA, the CDR3 is TGTGCCAGCAGCCCGATAGACAGGACGAACGGGGAGCTGTTTTTT. Its translation: CASSPIDRTNGELFF.

In this sample, this clone turned up a few times. The chain uses TRBV27 and TRBJ1-2, with D possibly being TRBD1 (5 bases). V was clipped by 0 bases and J by 2 bases, with 10 bases between them. The CDR3 length is 15 residues. Looked up from germline, CDR1 is MNHEY and CDR2 is SMNVEV (reference sequence). This chain's CDR3 is CASSLSRTKNYGYTF. The CDR3 bases are TGTGCCAGCAGTTTATCCCGGACAAAGAACTATGGCTACACCTTC.

The chain has TRBV5-5 and TRBJ2-7, with 7 bases fitting TRBD1. This CDR3 is built from 13 residues. V lost 5 bases, J lost 3 bases, and 5 bases stayed unmatched. CDR1 is SGHKS and CDR2 is YYEKEE in the germline V gene (reference sequence). CDR3 region: CASRSGTDYEQYF. CDR3 nucleotides: TGTGCCAGCAGATCCGGGACAGACTACGAGCAGTACTTC.

The V call is TRBV11-3, the J call TRBJ2-2; a possible D gene is TRBD1 (5 bases). CDR3 length equals 16 residues. Germline CDR1 and CDR2: SGHNT and YENEEA. Trimming took off 1 base at V and 0 bases at J, with 9 bases between the two ends. This chain's CDR3 is CASSLAVGANTGELFF. CDR3 nucleotide sequence: TGTGCCAGCAGCTTAGCGGTAGGGGCGAACACCGGGGAGCTGTTTTTT.

This rearrangement joins TRBV6-4 to TRBJ1-1; 8 nucleotides agree with TRBD1. The CDR3 runs to 15 residues. Germline CDR1 reads MRHNA; CDR2 reads SNTAGT. The V and J ends lost 4 bases and 5 bases, in that order; junction bases with no gene match: 9. CDR3 protein: CASSGNRQGRTEAFF. As DNA, the CDR3 is TGTGCCAGCAGTGGGAATCGACAGGGGCGGACTGAAGCTTTCTTT.

V gene TRBV6-1 combines with J gene TRBJ2-1; the match to TRBD2 covers 7 bases. The germline CDR1 and CDR2 sequences are MNHNS and SASEGT. The junction had 8 bases not matched to a gene; V was cut back by 7 bases and J by 2 bases. The CDR3 runs to 15 residues. CDR3 in amino acids: CASMRVAGAYNEQFF. DNA of the CDR3: TGTGCCAGCATGCGTGTGGCGGGAGCCTACAATGAGCAGTTCTTC.

The V and J genes are TRBV6-6 and TRBJ1-2, with 9 bases lining up with TRBD1. Trimming at V came to 5 bases and at J to 8 bases, leaving 15 bases not matched to a gene. CDR1 and CDR2 (germline): MNHNY, SVGAGI (reference sequence). The CDR3 is made up of 16 amino acids. CDR3 sequence reads: CASSAIRQGGRNGYTF. The CDR3 nucleotides read TGTGCCAGCAGTGCCATAAGACAGGGGGGGAGAAACGGCTACACCTTC.

V usage is TRBV18 and J usage is TRBJ2-2; D ambiguous. Germline V gene lookup returns CDR1 KGHSH and CDR2 LQKENI. The CDR3 runs to 14 residues. V gave up 0 bases and J gave up 9 bases, with 11 bases separating them. CDR3 amino acids: CASSPPGQARELFF. The CDR3 nucleotides read TGTGCCAGCTCACCACCCGGCCAGGCCAGGGAGCTGTTTTTT. The whole variable domain, remainder taken from reference TRBV18 and TRBJ2-2, is NAGVMQNPRHLVRRRGQEARLRCSPMKGHSHVYWYRQLPEEGLKFMVYLQKENIIDESGMPKERFSAEFPKEGPSILRIQQVVRGDSAAYFCASSPPGQARELFFGEGSRLTVL.

This sequence joins TRBV2 and TRBJ2-1; D is unclear. This CDR3 is 12 amino acids long. V lost 5 bases to trimming and J lost 8 bases, with 10 bases between them. CDR1 and CDR2 (germline): SNHLY, FYNNEI. The CDR3 bases are TGTGCCAGCAGTCCTAATCGGGATGAGCAGTTCTTC. Amino acids: CASSPNRDEQFF.

This clone occurred once. V and J are TRBV6-5 and TRBJ1-1; D remains ambiguous. The CDR3 runs 13 residues. Germline V gene sequence: CDR1 MNHEY, CDR2 SVGAGI. V was pared by 2 bases and J by 6 bases, with 10 bases between. The CDR3 is CASSYVAGAEAFF. The CDR3 DNA reads TGTGCCAGCAGTTACGTGGCAGGCGCTGAAGCTTTCTTT.

The rearrangement links TRBV6-5 to TRBJ2-7; 9 bases align to TRBD2. This CDR3 has 15 residues. Germline V lookup: CDR1 MNHEY, CDR2 SVGAGI. V dropped 0 bases and J dropped 3; count of bases not matched to a gene: 3. CDR3 in amino acids: CASSYSSGGNYEQYF. DNA of the CDR3: TGTGCCAGCAGTTACTCTAGCGGGGGAAACTACGAGCAGTACTTC.

The chain is built from TRBV10-3 and TRBJ1-1; no reliable D call. Germline V gene sequence: CDR1 ENHRY, CDR2 SYGVKD. The CDR3 length is 16 residues. Trimming shortened V by 0 bases and J by 0 bases, and 11 bases separated the two germline ends. CDR3 DNA sequence: TGTGCCATCAGTGAGTCGTACGGGAAGATGAACACTGAAGCTTTCTTT. It yields the protein CAISESYGKMNTEAFF.

V and J are TRBV19 and TRBJ2-2, with D perhaps matching TRBD1 (6 bases). CDR1 is LNHDA and CDR2 is SQIVND in the germline V gene (reference sequence). CDR3 length equals 15 residues. The germline V and J ends were trimmed by 10 bases and 5 bases, with 20 bases remaining between them. The CDR3 nucleotides are TGTGCCATTCGACAGGATGGTCTCGATACCGGGGAGCTGTTTTTT. Its translation is CAIRQDGLDTGELFF.

V gene TRBV7-8 combines with J gene TRBJ1-1; TRBD1 agrees at 7 bases. Germline assignment: CDR1 SGHVS and CDR2 FQNEAQ. With 4 bases clipped from V and 4 bases from J, the junction kept 9 bases outside the gene matches. The CDR3 spans 15 residues. In DNA form, the CDR3 reads TGTGCCAGCAGCTCTCCCGGACAGGCTTTCACTGAAGCTTTCTTT. This gives the protein CASSSPGQAFTEAFF.

The chain couples TRBV30 to TRBJ2-7, with 8 bases matching TRBD1. The J segment lost 4 bases and the V segment lost 0 bases, leaving 2 bases of the junction unmatched. Germline CDR1 reads GTSNPN; CDR2 reads SVGIG (reference sequence). This CDR3 contains 13 residues. The CDR3 region has the DNA TGTGCCTGGAGTGTAAGGACAGGGTACGAGCAGTACTTC. Translating it yields CAWSVRTGYEQYF.